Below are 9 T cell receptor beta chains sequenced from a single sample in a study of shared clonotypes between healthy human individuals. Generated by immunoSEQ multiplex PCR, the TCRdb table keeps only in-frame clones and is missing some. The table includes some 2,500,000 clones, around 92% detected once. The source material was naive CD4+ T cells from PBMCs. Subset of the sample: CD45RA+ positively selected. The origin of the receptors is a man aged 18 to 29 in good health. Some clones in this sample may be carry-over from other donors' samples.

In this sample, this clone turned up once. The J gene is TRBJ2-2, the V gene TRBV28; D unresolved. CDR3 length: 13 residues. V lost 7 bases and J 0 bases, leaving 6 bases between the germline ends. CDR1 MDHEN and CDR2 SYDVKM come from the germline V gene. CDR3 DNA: TGTGCCAGCAAACATGCGAACACCGGGGAGCTGTTTTTT. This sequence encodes CASKHANTGELFF.

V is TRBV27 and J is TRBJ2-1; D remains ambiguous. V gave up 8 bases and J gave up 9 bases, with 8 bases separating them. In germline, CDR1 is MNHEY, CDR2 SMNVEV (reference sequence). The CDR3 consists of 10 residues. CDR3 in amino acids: CASQRSEQFF. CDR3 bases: TGTGCCAGCCAAAGGAGTGAGCAGTTCTTC.

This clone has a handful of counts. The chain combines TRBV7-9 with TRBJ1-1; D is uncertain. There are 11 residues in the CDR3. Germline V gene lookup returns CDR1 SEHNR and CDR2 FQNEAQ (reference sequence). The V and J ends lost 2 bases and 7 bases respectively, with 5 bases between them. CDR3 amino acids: CASSLMGEAFF. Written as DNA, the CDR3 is TGTGCCAGCAGCTTAATGGGTGAAGCTTTCTTT.

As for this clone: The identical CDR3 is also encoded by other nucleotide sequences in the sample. The CDR3 spells CASSFVRNTGELFF. In nucleotides, the CDR3 is TGTGCCAGCAGCTTCGTTAGGAACACCGGGGAGCTGTTTTTT. The gene calls are TRBV11-2 and TRBJ2-2; D is uncertain. The CDR3 spans 14 residues. V was pared by 3 bases and J by 1 base, with 6 bases between. CDR1 SGHAT and CDR2 FQNNGV come from the germline V gene. Full variable domain (rest looked up from reference TRBV11-2 and TRBJ2-2): EAGVAQSPRYKIIEKRQSVAFWCNPISGHATLYWYQQILGQGPKLLIQFQNNGVVDDSQLPKDRFSAERLKGVDSTLKIQPAKLEDSAVYLCASSFVRNTGELFFGEGSRLTVL.

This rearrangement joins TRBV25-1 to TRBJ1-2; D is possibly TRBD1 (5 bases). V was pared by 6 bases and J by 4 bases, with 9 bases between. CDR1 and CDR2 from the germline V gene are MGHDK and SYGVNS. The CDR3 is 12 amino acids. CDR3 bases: TGTGCCAGCAGGGGGGATTTCTATGGCTACACCTTC. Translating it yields CASRGDFYGYTF.

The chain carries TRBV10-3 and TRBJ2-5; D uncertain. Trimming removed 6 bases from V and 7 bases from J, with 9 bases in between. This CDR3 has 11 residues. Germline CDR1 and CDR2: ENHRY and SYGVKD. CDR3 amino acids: CAIRVEGTQYF. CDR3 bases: TGTGCCATCAGGGTTGAAGGGACCCAGTACTTC.

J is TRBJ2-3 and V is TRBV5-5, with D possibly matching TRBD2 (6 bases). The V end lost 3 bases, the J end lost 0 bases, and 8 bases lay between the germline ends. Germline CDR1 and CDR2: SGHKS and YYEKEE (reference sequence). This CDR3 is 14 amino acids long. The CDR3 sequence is CASSYGTSTDTQYF. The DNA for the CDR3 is TGTGCCAGCAGCTATGGGACTAGCACAGATACGCAGTATTTT.

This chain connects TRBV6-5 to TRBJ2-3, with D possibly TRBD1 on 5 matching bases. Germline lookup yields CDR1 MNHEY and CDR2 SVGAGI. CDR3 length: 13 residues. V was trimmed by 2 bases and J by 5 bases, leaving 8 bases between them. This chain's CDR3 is CASSYVGEDTQYF. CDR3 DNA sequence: TGTGCCAGCAGTTACGTAGGGGAAGATACGCAGTATTTT.

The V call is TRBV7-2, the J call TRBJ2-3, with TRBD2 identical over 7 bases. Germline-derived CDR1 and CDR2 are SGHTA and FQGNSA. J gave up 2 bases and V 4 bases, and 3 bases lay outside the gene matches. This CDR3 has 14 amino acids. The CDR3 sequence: CASSSGTTTDTQYF. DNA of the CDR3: TGTGCCAGCAGCTCCGGGACTACCACAGATACGCAGTATTTT.